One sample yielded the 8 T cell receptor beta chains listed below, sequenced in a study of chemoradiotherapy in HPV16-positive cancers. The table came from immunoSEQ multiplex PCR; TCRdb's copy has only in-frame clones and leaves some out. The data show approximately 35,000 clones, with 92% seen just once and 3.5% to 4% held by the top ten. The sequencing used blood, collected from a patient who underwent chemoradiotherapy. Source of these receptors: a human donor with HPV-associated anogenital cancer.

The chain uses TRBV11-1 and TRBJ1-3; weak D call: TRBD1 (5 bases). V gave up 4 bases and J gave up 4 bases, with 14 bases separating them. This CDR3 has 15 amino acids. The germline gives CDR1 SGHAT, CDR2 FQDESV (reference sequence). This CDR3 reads CASSSDRDAGNTIYF. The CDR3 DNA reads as TGTGCCAGCAGCTCAGACCGGGACGCCGGAAACACCATATATTTT.

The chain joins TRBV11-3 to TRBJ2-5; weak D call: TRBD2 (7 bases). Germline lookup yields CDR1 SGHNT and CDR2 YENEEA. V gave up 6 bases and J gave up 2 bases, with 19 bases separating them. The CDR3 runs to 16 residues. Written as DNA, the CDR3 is TGTGCCAGCAGTAAATCGGGGGCTAGCGGACAAGAGACCCAGTACTTC. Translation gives CASSKSGASGQETQYF.

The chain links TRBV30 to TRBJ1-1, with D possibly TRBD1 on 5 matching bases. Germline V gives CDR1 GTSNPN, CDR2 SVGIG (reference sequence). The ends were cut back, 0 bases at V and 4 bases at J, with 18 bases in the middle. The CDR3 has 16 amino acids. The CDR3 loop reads CAWSVRGGSTSTEAFF. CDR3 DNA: TGTGCCTGGAGTGTACGGGGCGGCAGTACGTCCACTGAAGCTTTCTTT.

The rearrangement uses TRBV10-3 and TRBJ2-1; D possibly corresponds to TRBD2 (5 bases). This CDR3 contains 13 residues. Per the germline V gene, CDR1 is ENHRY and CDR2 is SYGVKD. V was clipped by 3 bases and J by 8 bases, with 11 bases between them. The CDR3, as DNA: TGTGCCATCAGTGACCTACTGGGAGATGAGCAGTTCTTC. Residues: CAISDLLGDEQFF.

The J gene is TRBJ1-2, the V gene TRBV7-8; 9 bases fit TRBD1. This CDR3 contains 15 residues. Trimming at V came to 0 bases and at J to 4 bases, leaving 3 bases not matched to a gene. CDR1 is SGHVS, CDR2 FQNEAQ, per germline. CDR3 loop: CASSLAGTGSYGYTF. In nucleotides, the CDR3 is TGTGCCAGCAGCTTAGCCGGGACAGGGAGCTATGGCTACACCTTC.

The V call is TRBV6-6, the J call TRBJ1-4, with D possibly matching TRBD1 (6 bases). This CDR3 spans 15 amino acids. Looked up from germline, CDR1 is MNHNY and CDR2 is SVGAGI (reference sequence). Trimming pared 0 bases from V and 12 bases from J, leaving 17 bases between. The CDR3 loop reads CASSYSVQGRVELFF. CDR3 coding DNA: TGTGCCAGCAGTTACTCGGTGCAGGGGAGGGTAGAACTGTTTTTT.

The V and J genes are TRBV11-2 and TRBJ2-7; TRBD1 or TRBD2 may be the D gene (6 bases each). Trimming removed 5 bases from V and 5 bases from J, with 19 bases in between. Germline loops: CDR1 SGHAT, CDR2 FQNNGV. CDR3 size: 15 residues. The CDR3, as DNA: TGTGCCAGCAGCCAAGGCCGGGGGCGGACCCACGAGCAGTACTTC. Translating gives CASSQGRGRTHEQYF.

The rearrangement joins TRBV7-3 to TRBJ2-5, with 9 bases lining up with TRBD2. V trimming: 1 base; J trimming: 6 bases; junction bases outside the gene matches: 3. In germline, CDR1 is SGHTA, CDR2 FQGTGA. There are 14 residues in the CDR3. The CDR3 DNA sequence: TGTGCCAGCAGCTTAATAGCGGGGGAACAGACCCAGTACTTC. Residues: CASSLIAGEQTQYF. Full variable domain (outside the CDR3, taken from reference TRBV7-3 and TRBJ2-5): GAGVSQTPSNKVTEKGKYVELRCDPISGHTALYWYRQSLGQGPEFLIYFQGTGAADDSGLPNDRFFAVRPEGSVSTLKIQRTERGDSAVYLCASSLIAGEQTQYFGPGTRLLVL.